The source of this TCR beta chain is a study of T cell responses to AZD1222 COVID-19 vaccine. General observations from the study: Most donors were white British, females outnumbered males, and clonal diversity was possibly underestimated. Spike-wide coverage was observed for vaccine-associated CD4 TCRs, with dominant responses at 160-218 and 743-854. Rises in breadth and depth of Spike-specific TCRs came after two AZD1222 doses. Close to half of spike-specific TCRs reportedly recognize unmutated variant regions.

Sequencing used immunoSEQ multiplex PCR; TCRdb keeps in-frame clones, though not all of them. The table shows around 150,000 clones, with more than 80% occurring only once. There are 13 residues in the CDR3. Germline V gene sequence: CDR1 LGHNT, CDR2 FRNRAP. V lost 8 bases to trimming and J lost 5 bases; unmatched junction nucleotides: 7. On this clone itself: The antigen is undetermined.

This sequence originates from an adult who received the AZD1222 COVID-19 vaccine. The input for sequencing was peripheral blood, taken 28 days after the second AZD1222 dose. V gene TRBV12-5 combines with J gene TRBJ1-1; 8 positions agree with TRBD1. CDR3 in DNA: TGTGCTAGTACCGAGAGACAGGGGACTGAAGCTTTCTTT. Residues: CASTERQGTEAFF.